The entry below gives a single T cell receptor beta chain sequence along with its context. What it recognizes is unknown. CDR3 size: 15 residues. Trimming pared 6 bases from V and 2 bases from J, leaving 17 bases between. Germline CDR1 and CDR2: MNHNS and SASEGT. These data originate in a study of radiotherapy plus CTLA-4 blockade in lung cancer. Measured with immunoSEQ multiplex PCR; TCRdb has only the in-frame clones, and not every one. The sample includes about 98,000 clones, 82% of them seen just once. Overall study findings and caveats: TCR clones originating in tumors grew in number in blood after radiotherapy plus ipilimumab.

Focal radiation and CTLA-4 blockade (ipilimumab) were tested in chemo-refractory metastatic non-small-cell lung cancer patients. The receptor comes from a human donor with non-small cell lung cancer who had a partial response to radiotherapy plus ipilimumab. Here the sequenced sample was peripheral blood, taken from a patient treated with radiotherapy plus ipilimumab. The gene calls are TRBV6-1 and TRBJ2-7; D is uncertain. The CDR3 here is CASSPPMGQTYEQYF. Written as DNA, the CDR3 is TGTGCCAGCAGCCCCCCGATGGGCCAGACCTACGAGCAGTACTTC.